This T cell receptor beta chain is drawn from a study of T cells in Graves' hyperthyroidism and ophthalmopathy. V was trimmed by 6 bases and J by 2 bases, leaving 14 bases between them. This CDR3 is built from 14 residues. CDR1 is MNHEY, CDR2 SMNVEV, per germline (reference sequence). Points from the study as a whole: The majority of expanded thyroid clonotypes above 0.001 also appeared in blood.

Regions amplified from RNA transcripts were the TCR beta CDR3 regions. The HTBI primer set drove a first-round RT-PCR of the TCR CDR3. Via MiXCR, TCRdb re-called the multiplex PCR reads, giving one row per CDR3 protein. The sample contains a few hundred thousand distinct CDR3 sequences, roughly an eighth of which appear only once. Stable disease denoted Graves' hyperthyroidism without ophthalmopathy progression within 18 months. These patients, aged 18 to 65, had recently diagnosed hyperthyroidism lasting under 2 months. Clinical symptoms, serum thyroxine, TRAb, thyroid ultrasound and orbital computed tomography informed diagnoses. This clonotype was seen only a few times. The antigen is undetermined.

Sample: blood. The V gene is TRBV27, the J gene TRBJ2-7; the D call may be TRBD1 or TRBD2 (5 bases each). The source is a woman between 18 and 29 years old with Graves' hyperthyroidism. The DNA of the CDR3 is TGTGCCAGCAGGGTGGGGCTCGGGACCTACGAGCAGTACTTC. The encoded protein is CASRVGLGTYEQYF.